The present entry profiles one TCR beta chain with its context. Its matching antigen is unknown. Other nucleotide sequences from this sample produce the same CDR3. Some clones are missing from TCRdb's copy, which holds only in-frame ones; the method was immunoSEQ multiplex PCR. The sample carries more than 140,000 clones, around 88% recorded once. The data were taken from a study of T cell responses to AZD1222 COVID-19 vaccine. Findings and caveats of the study: White British people made up most donors, females outnumbered males, and clonal diversity was possibly underestimated. Seropositivity was recorded at baseline in only 5 or 6 AZD1222 recipients. Nearly half of spike-specific TCRs reportedly target variant regions that are unmutated in the B.1.351 and B.1.1.7 variants. Regions 160-218 and 743-854 dominated among vaccine-associated CD4 TCRs spanning spike.

V was cut by 5 bases and J by 6 bases, with 9 bases left in between. This CDR3 region has 12 residues. Per germline, CDR1 SEHNR and CDR2 FQNEAQ (reference sequence). This chain links TRBV7-9 with TRBJ2-3; D perhaps matches TRBD2 (6 bases). The input for sequencing was peripheral blood, taken on day 0 of AZD1222 vaccination. This TCR was sampled from an adult in good health. CDR3 amino acids: CASSPGGDTQYF. The DNA for the CDR3 is TGTGCCAGCAGCCCTGGGGGGGATACGCAGTATTTT.